The rows below give T cell receptor beta chains drawn from one sample of a study of blood T cell repertoires in COVID-19. Measured with immunoSEQ multiplex PCR; TCRdb has only the in-frame clones, and not every one. Seen here are 55,000 to 70,000 clones, around nine tenths observed once, and the top ten hold roughly 1%. The specimen was peripheral blood. The source is a man between 70 and 80 years old with acute or convalescent COVID-19. The CDR3 runs from the conserved cysteine through the conserved F or W. The D gene is left open where the match is weak. Size tells how often a clone was seen (once, few, many) or the class of an expanded clone, and some rows leave it out.

D gene	V gene	clone size	J gene	CDR3 DNA	CDR3 protein
TRBD1	TRBV6-6	.	TRBJ2-7	TGTGCCAGCAGTTACCCCGGACAGGGTCCGGGCGAGCAGTACTTC	CASSYPGQGPGEQYF
.	TRBV3-1/TRBV3-2	.	TRBJ2-7	TGTGCCAGCGGCGGGCCCTACGAGCAGTACTTC	CASGGPYEQYF
TRBD1	TRBV19	once	TRBJ2-5	TGTGCCAGTAGTACGTACCGGGACAGGGGAGAGACCCAGTACTTC	CASSTYRDRGETQYF
.	TRBV18	.	TRBJ1-4	TGTGCCAGCTCACCACCGGGGGGGAGTGAAAAACTGTTTTTT	CASSPPGGSEKLFF
TRBD1	TRBV24-1	.	TRBJ2-7	TGTGCCGGGGGACAGAGTCCAAAAAGCTACGAGCAGTACTTC	CAGGQSPKSYEQYF
.	TRBV18	.	TRBJ1-1	TGTGCCAGCTCATCAGGGGTGGGCACTGAAGCTTTCTTT	CASSSGVGTEAFF
TRBD1	TRBV5-1	.	TRBJ1-2	TGCGCCAGCAGCTCCACAGGGGGCTTTTCAGGTGGCTACACCTTC	CASSSTGGFSGGYTF
TRBD1	TRBV30	.	TRBJ1-5	TGTGCCTGGAGTGTACTCGGGACAGGGTATCAGCCCCAGCATTTT	CAWSVLGTGYQPQHF
TRBD1	TRBV27	.	TRBJ2-7	TGTGCCAGCAGAGGGACAGGGGGAAAATACGAGCAGTACTTC	CASRGTGGKYEQYF
.	TRBV7-2	.	TRBJ2-6	TGTGCCAGCAGCTTAGGGCCCGGGGCTGGGGCCAACGTCCTGACTTTC	CASSLGPGAGANVLTF
TRBD2	TRBV7-9	.	TRBJ2-5	TGTGCCAGCACCCCATTCACTAGCGGGGGGGGACAAGAGACCCAGTACTTC	CASTPFTSGGGQETQYF
TRBD2	TRBV7-3	.	TRBJ2-3	TGTGCCAGCCGCGCCCGGGGCGCGGGGCGGGGGGGCACAGATACGCAGTATTTT	CASRARGAGRGGTDTQYF
.	TRBV21-1	.	TRBJ1-1	TGTGCCAGCAGCAAAGAACAGAGAAACCTCACTGAAGCTTTCTTT	CASSKEQRNLTEAFF
TRBD1	TRBV6-5	.	TRBJ2-7	TGTGCCAGCAGTAGCGCCGGACAGGGGTACTACGAGCAGTACTTC	CASSSAGQGYYEQYF
TRBD2	TRBV7-9	.	TRBJ2-3	TGTGCCAGCAGGACGGGGGGTAGCACAGATACGCAGTATTTT	CASRTGGSTDTQYF
.	TRBV11-3	.	TRBJ2-1	TGTGCCAGCAGCTTAGGGACTGACTACAATGAGCAGTTCTTC	CASSLGTDYNEQFF
.	TRBV14	.	TRBJ2-2	TGTGCCAGCAGCCAAGGCCTAAGGAGCACCGGGGAGCTGTTTTTT	CASSQGLRSTGELFF
.	TRBV3-1/TRBV3-2	.	TRBJ2-3	TGTGCCAGCAGCCACCCAGGGAGGAACACAGATACGCAGTATTTT	CASSHPGRNTDTQYF
.	TRBV4-1	.	TRBJ1-5	TGCGCCAGCAGCCAACAGGGGTTGCAGCCCCAGCATTTT	CASSQQGLQPQHF
TRBD1	TRBV6-5	.	TRBJ1-5	TGTGCCAGCAGTCTGGACAGGAACTACAATCAGCCCCAGCATTTT	CASSLDRNYNQPQHF
.	TRBV7-9	.	TRBJ2-3	TGTGCCAGCAGCTTGGGCGGGCCCAGCACAGATACGCAGTATTTT	CASSLGGPSTDTQYF
.	TRBV5-1	once	TRBJ2-2	TGCGCCAGCAGCTTTAATACGGGGGTGAACACCGGGGAGCTGTTTTTT	CASSFNTGVNTGELFF
.	TRBV7-9	.	TRBJ1-2	TGTGCCAGCAGCTTCGGGGGTTTCGATGGCTACACCTTC	CASSFGGFDGYTF
.	TRBV30	.	TRBJ1-1	TGTGCCTGGAGTGAGTGGCCGAACACTGAAGCTTTCTTT	CAWSEWPNTEAFF
TRBD1	TRBV27	.	TRBJ1-5	TGTGCCAGCAGTTTCCGCAGGGGGCAGGATCAGCCCCAGCATTTT	CASSFRRGQDQPQHF
.	TRBV3-1/TRBV3-2	.	TRBJ2-7	TGTGCCAGCAGCCCTCAGGGGATCTCCTACGAGCAGTACTTC	CASSPQGISYEQYF
.	TRBV12-3/TRBV12-4	.	TRBJ2-5	TGTGCCAGCAGTTTTGACAGAGAAGAGACCCAGTACTTC	CASSFDREETQYF
.	TRBV18	.	TRBJ1-5	TGTGCCAGCTCACCGCAGGGCCGGGGGGGCAATCAGCCCCAGCATTTT	CASSPQGRGGNQPQHF
.	TRBV4-2	.	TRBJ2-3	TGTGCCAGCAGCCGCGAATACACTTCGACTCCAGATACGCAGTATTTT	CASSREYTSTPDTQYF
.	TRBV19	.	TRBJ2-3	TGTGCCAGTAGTATTAAAGGGGGTAGCACAGATACGCAGTATTTT	CASSIKGGSTDTQYF
.	TRBV7-3	.	TRBJ2-1	TGTGCCAGCAGCTGGGGCTCCACTAACAATGAGCAGTTCTTC	CASSWGSTNNEQFF
.	TRBV27	.	TRBJ1-2	TGTGCCAGTCGACAGGCTAACTATGGCTACACCTTC	CASRQANYGYTF
.	TRBV7-9	.	TRBJ1-6	TGTGCCAGCAGCTTCCAGGGTACGCGACCCTATAATTCACCCCTCCACTTT	CASSFQGTRPYNSPLHF
.	TRBV25-1	.	TRBJ2-2	TGTGCCAGCAGTCGAGAAACCGGGGAGCTGTTTTTT	CASSRETGELFF
.	TRBV11-2	few	TRBJ2-1	TGTGCCAGCAGCTCCCTGACGGGTTCTAATGAGCAGTTCTTC	CASSSLTGSNEQFF
.	TRBV14	.	TRBJ2-1	TGTGCCAGCAGCCAAGATCGGGGGAGAGTTTACAATGAGCAGTTCTTC	CASSQDRGRVYNEQFF
.	TRBV18	.	TRBJ1-6	TGTGCCAGCTCACGTCAGGGTTTAGAGAGGAATTCACCCCTCCACTTT	CASSRQGLERNSPLHF
TRBD1	TRBV10-1	.	TRBJ1-2	TGCGCCAGCAGCCCTAGACAGGGGAGCTATGGCTACACCTTC	CASSPRQGSYGYTF
.	TRBV7-9	.	TRBJ1-4	TGTGCCAGCAGTCTGGGAGGGGCTAATGAAAAACTGTTTTTT	CASSLGGANEKLFF
TRBD2	TRBV4-2	.	TRBJ2-1	TGTGCCAGCAGCCCAGCGGGGACTCACCCTTTTGGTGAGCAGTTCTTC	CASSPAGTHPFGEQFF
.	TRBV10-3	once	TRBJ2-1	TGTGCCATCAGGTCCGGACAGACTCCCTCCAATGAGCAGTTCTTC	CAIRSGQTPSNEQFF
.	TRBV18	once	TRBJ1-4	TGTGCCAGCTCACCACAAGTTTTAGGGGCTAATGAAAAACTGTTTTTT	CASSPQVLGANEKLFF
TRBD1	TRBV5-6	.	TRBJ2-5	TGTGCCAGCAGCGCTGAGGCAGGGGGAGAGACCCAGTACTTC	CASSAEAGGETQYF
.	TRBV5-5	.	TRBJ2-7	TGTGCCAGCAGCCTGGCAGGGGTCTGGGAGCAGTACTTC	CASSLAGVWEQYF
TRBD1	TRBV5-1	.	TRBJ1-2	TGCGCCAGCAGCACCGGGACAGGGGGCGGGAGCTATGGCTACACCTTC	CASSTGTGGGSYGYTF
.	TRBV24-1	.	TRBJ1-5	TGTGCCACCAGTGATGTAAATCAGCCCCAGCATTTT	CATSDVNQPQHF
.	TRBV18	.	TRBJ2-3	TGTGCCAGCTCACCACCGGTTGGGGGAGGTACAGATACGCAGTATTTT	CASSPPVGGGTDTQYF